In its sample, the clone carrying this T cell receptor beta chain was seen a few times. Per the germline V gene, CDR1 is MDHEN and CDR2 is SYDVKM. The CDR3 covers 15 residues. Trimming cost V 8 bases and J 4 bases, with 17 bases left between them. The data stem from a study of blood T cells in healthy people across ages. A second roughly 7 to 12 cycle PCR used barcoded and J-beta primers. Each CDR3 protein gets one entry after TCRdb re-called the 5' RACE reads with MiXCR. Here the sample spans more than 1,000,000 distinct CDR3 sequences, approximately 25% being singletons. These data are also associated with another study on T cells of mothers and their children.

Sample: blood. The V call is TRBV28, the J call TRBJ2-2, with D tentatively TRBD1 or TRBD2 (5 bases each). This receptor was obtained from a girl aged 2-10 years in good health. The CDR3 DNA reads TGTGCCAGCTCCAGGGCCTGGGGGAGCACCGGGGAGCTGTTTTTT. This gives the protein CASSRAWGSTGELFF. The full variable domain, rest sourced from reference TRBV28 and TRBJ2-2, is DVKVTQSSRYLVKRTGEKVFLECVQDMDHENMFWYRQDPGLGLRLIYFSYDVKMKEKGDIPEGYSVSREKKERFSLILESASTNQTSMYLCASSRAWGSTGELFFGEGSRLTVL.